This TCR beta chain appears in the sequencing data of a study of shared clonotypes between healthy human individuals (dated by TCRdb to the early 2020s). With regard to the full study: A couple of women and a few men aged 18 to 49 years were included in the cohort. For each donor, CD4 naive and CD4 memory were each given three plates, CD8 naive was given two plates, and CD8 memory was given one plate. The study deeply sequenced blood TCR repertoires of about 5 healthy adults to estimate repertoire size and the extent of clonotype sharing between individuals. To increase sequencing depth and limit assay-specific biases, TCR repertoire library preparation and sequencing were carried out by different laboratories using diverse techniques. Each donor's leukapheresis produced roughly between about 0.85 and 10 billion PBMCs. The paper's findings and limits, for the study overall: The genetic and exposure-history diversity represented was limited by the small number of donors. Compared with non-shared clonotypes, the clonotypes found in all four sorted-subset donors had higher generation probabilities. Naive subsets generally had larger estimated clonotype richness than memory subsets. Sharing across a handful of donors was observed for 5% to 6.5% of naive CD4, 3% to 3.5% of naive CD8, 2% to 2.5% of memory CD4, and around 0.42% of memory CD8 clonotypes. Sampling was restricted to blood, and TCR repertoires in tissue are likely to differ from TCR repertoires in blood. Pairwise subsampling led to the expectation that sequencing depth would affect the degree of clonotype sharing among donors. Incomplete sequencing was indicated by rarefaction of sorted-subset datasets, despite the large sequencing depth.

Using the deep immunoSEQ assay, multiplex PCR amplified TCR CDR3 regions from genomic DNA. Extracted genomic DNA from each cell subset was spread evenly across all wells of several immunoSEQ 96-well plates, with each plate serving as a replicate. Each replicate PCR for sorted subsets received roughly 0.2 ug genomic DNA, equal to about 30,000 T cell genomes. Purified libraries were measured with a Qubit 3.0 fluorometer, size-checked on a Bioanalyzer 2100, and measured again with the KAPA Library Quantification kit. Every immunoSEQ 96-well plate was sequenced on a separate single-read 150-cycle Illumina NextSeq 550 flow cell. The study's own analysis went as follows. The immunoSEQ output contained only junctional sequences without quality scores, so filtering could not match that applied to full-length reads. To assign V/J genes and CDR3, sequences were annotated using PyIR, a Python wrapper for IgBLAST v1.9, with IMGT germline references. Reads were filtered out if the reads had weak V/J assignments (E-value above 1e-6), no CDR3, stop codons, out-of-frame junctions, or ambiguous translated residues. V3J clonotypes were defined as sequences sharing the same inferred V gene, J gene, and CDR3 amino acid sequence. The percentage overlap between two repertoires was calculated by dividing the number of shared unique clonotypes by the size of the smaller repertoire. Repertoire richness was assessed with RTK rarefaction, the Chao1 estimator, and Recon v2.1 estimates of unobserved clonotypes. For all TCRbeta clonotypes obtained by the gDNA method from four donors, generation probabilities were computed with OLGA. Not all clones reach the TCRdb copy of this immuneACCESS table, which keeps in-frame sequences only. Checked studies attribute under half of the gap to unresolved V genes and leave the rest unexplained. The V and J calls and clone size come from that table; D and trimming were worked out from the DNA. The sample table records a few million clones; about 93% of these occur just once. In total, the top ten clones hold more than 1.5% of the sample.

For the CD8 naive samples, CD45RO-negative cells were positively selected for CCR7, yielding a CD45RA+CCR7+ population from which TemRA cells were excluded. The donors were healthy, HIV-negative adults who had no recently reported acute infections or vaccinations. Every donor was a Caucasian adult residing in Nashville, Tennessee, USA. Blood was obtained by leukapheresis, after which PBMCs were separated by Ficoll-Histopaque density gradient centrifugation and cryopreserved in liquid nitrogen vapor phase. Analytical flow cytometry was used to check the purity and quantity of each magnetically sorted T cell population. Genomic DNA was isolated from each sorted fraction and quantified by UV absorbance on a Nanodrop 2000c. Remarks on this clone: Its binding antigen is unknown. Nothing much larger sits one base from this clone, and base qualities are not available.

The CDR3 numbers 17 residues from cysteine through phenylalanine. Only the CDR3 DNA is retained, 51 bases long and in frame from the first base. In the germline V gene, CDR1 corresponds to WSHSY and CDR2 to SAAADI. The germline V end is reduced by 3 bases and the J end by 2 bases; junction bases left unmatched: 7. The V gene is TRBV10-2 and the J gene is TRBJ2-1; 10 central bases correspond to TRBD2. Specimen: naive CD8+ T cells from PBMCs. Interpreted using the paper, the cell subset or site label stands for: CD45RA+CCR7+. The receptor's source is a man between 18 and 35 years old in good health. Some clones in this sample may be carry-over from other donors' samples. CDR3 reads: CASSDFLAGVAYNEQFF. The DNA is TGCGCCAGCAGTGACTTTCTAGCGGGAGTTGCCTACAATGAGCAGTTCTTC.